This TCR beta chain was observed in a study of shared clonotypes between healthy human individuals. Germline V gives CDR1 SGHRS, CDR2 YFSETQ. Trimming took 5 bases from V and 2 from J; bases not matched to a gene: 3. The length of the CDR3 is 15 residues. Profiled with immunoSEQ multiplex PCR; TCRdb holds only in-frame clones, not every one. The data hold fewer than 1 million clones, with around 96% observed a single time. Positive CCR7 selection of CD45RO-negative cells yielded the naive CD8 cells, and terminally differentiated effector memory CD45RA+ cells were excluded. The TCR originated in a man aged 25-45 years in good health. Material for sequencing was naive CD8+ T cells sorted from blood. The chain joins TRBV5-1 to TRBJ2-7, with 14 bases matching TRBD2. CDR3 sequence (DNA): TGCGCCAGCAGTGGGACTAGCGGGAGCGCCTACGAGCAGTACTTC. This gives the protein CASSGTSGSAYEQYF. The complete variable domain, with remaining parts taken from reference TRBV5-1 and TRBJ2-7, reads KAGVTQTPRYLIKTRGQQVTLSCSPISGHRSVSWYQQTPGQGLQFLFEYFSETQRNKGNFPGRFSGRQFSNSRSEMNVSTLELGDSALYLCASSGTSGSAYEQYFGPGTRLTVT.